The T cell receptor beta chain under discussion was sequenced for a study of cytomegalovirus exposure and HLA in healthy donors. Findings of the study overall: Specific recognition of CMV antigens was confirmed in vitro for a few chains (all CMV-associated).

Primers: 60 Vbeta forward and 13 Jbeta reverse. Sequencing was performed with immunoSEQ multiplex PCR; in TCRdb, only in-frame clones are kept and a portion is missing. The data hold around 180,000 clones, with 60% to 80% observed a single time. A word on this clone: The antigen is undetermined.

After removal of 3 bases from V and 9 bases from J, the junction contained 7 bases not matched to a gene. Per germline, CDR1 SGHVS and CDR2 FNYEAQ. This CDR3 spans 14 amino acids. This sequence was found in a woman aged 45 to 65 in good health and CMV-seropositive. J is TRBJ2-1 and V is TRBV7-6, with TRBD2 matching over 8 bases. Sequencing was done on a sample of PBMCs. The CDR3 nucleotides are TGTGCCAGCAGCTTTGGCGGGGGGACACTTGAGCAGTTCTTC. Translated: CASSFGGGTLEQFF.